Listed below are T cell receptor beta chains from one sample, sequenced in a study of blood T cell repertoires in COVID-19. Using immunoSEQ multiplex PCR, the repertoire was profiled, and TCRdb retains in-frame clones only, with some absent. The sample records 250,000 to 300,000 clones, 80% to 90% being singletons. Sequencing was carried out using PBMCs or T cells enriched from blood (not recorded which). The receptors stem from a man aged 25 to 40 with acute COVID-19. Both conserved end residues are trimmed from each CDR3.

>TRBV3-1/TRBV3-2|TRBJ1-5
ASSPTRVISNQPQH
>TRBV12-3/TRBV12-4|TRBJ1-3
ASSSRNTIY
>TRBV18|TRBJ1-2
ASSPLNLGTGKANYGYT
>TRBV5-1|TRBJ1-6
ASSLESQGGGSPLH
>TRBV7-9|TRBJ2-2
ASSLRLAVYTGELF
>TRBV15|TRBJ2-3
ATSRDRGSLTSTDTQY
>TRBV28|TRBJ2-1
ASIIGGGFGEQF
>TRBV9|TRBJ2-3
ASRGGSADTQY
>TRBV2|TRBJ1-2
ASIWSGQGIGYT
>TRBV28|TRBJ2-1
ASRSTVGGRSYNEQF
>TRBV7-5|TRBJ1-4
VRSSYYLEGLF
>TRBV11-2|TRBJ1-5
ASSSRQGRNQPQH
>TRBV5-1|TRBJ1-2
ASSYVGGLGYGYT
>TRBV13|TRBJ1-4
ASRTGQRNEKLF
>TRBV7-2|TRBJ1-5
ASSVSGGNQPQH
>TRBV27|TRBJ1-5
ASSLSLSNQPQH
>TRBV4-1|TRBJ1-2
ASSQGHSGYGYT
>TRBV7-8|TRBJ1-3
ASSPGFRDTHPREGNTIY
>TRBV18|TRBJ2-2
ASSPLADNTGELF
>TRBV28|TRBJ1-6
ASRRSRVSPLH
>TRBV7-2|TRBJ1-2
ASSSPGQGLYGYT
>TRBV6-5|TRBJ2-4
ASSWGRAKNIQY
>TRBV6-6|TRBJ1-3
ASSYDSISGNTIY
>TRBV27|TRBJ2-2
ASRRLAPGQGNTGELF
>TRBV13|TRBJ2-1
ASSDRAYNEQF
>TRBV5-5|TRBJ1-5
ASSPQGTGTQPQH
>TRBV6-2/TRBV6-3|TRBJ1-5
ASSKYPPGASNQPQH
>TRBV4-1|TRBJ1-1
ASTQTGGNTEAF
>TRBV6-5|TRBJ2-2
ASSGSIGTGELF
>TRBV5-4|TRBJ2-3
ASSPVGRTSTDTQY
>TRBV2|TRBJ2-3
ASSVGPPVDTQY
>TRBV10-3|TRBJ2-1
AISIYSGGAGEQF
>TRBV24-1|TRBJ2-4
ATSTSRNIQY
>TRBV12-5|TRBJ2-1
ASGSGQGNNEQF
>TRBV24-1|TRBJ2-1
ATSEQQGVEF
>TRBV3-1/TRBV3-2|TRBJ2-3
ASMRGRGKFMGDTQY
>TRBV2|TRBJ1-1
ASSRTGGDTEAF
>TRBV2|TRBJ2-2
ASNLGADTGELF
>TRBV3-1/TRBV3-2|TRBJ1-4
ASSRDRHNEKLF
>TRBV29-1|TRBJ1-1
SVVRGSNTEAF